This record looks at one T cell receptor beta chain sequence and its context. The record originates from a study of molecular identifiers for immune sequencing clone quantification. On the study more broadly: Four of five RNA aliquots from around 18,000 or 91,000 naive CD8 T cells were sequenced.

Making the bulk TCR libraries relied on previously described methods and listed TCR primers. TCRdb analysed the PCR reads with MiXCR anew, one entry per CDR3 protein. The data show about 640,000 distinct CDR3 sequences, about 20% seen once. The clonotype comes from a human donor in good health. Some libraries in this study had Jurkat cell RNA spiked in. The sequenced material came from naive CD8+ T cells from blood, with Jurkat cell RNA spiked in. Subset specified: FACS-sorted CD8+CD4-CCR7+CD45RA+ naive T cells.

CDR3 in DNA: TGTGCCAGCAGCTTACTGGACAACTATAATTCACCCCTCCACTTT. It encodes CASSLLDNYNSPLHF. This sequence joins TRBV7-9 and TRBJ1-6; perhaps TRBD1 as D (5 bases). The V and J ends lost 2 bases and 3 bases respectively, with 8 bases between them. This CDR3 has 15 amino acids. Germline lookup yields CDR1 SEHNR and CDR2 FQNEAQ (reference sequence).